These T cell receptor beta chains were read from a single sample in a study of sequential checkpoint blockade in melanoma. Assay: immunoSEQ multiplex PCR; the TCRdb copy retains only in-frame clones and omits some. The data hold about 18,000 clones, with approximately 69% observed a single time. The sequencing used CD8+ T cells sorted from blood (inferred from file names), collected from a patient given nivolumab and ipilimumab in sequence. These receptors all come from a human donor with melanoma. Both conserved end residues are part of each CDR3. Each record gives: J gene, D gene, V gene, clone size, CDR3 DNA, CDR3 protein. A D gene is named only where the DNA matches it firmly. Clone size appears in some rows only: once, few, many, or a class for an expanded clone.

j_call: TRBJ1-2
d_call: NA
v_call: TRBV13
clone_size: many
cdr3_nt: TGTGCCAGCAGCTTAAGACTTCACCGCTATGGCTACACCTTC
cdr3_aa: CASSLRLHRYGYTF

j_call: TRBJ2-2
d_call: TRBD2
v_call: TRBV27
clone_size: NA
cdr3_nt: TGTGCCAGCAGTTTGGGACCGTATGCGGTAGGCTTTCGGGAGGCCGGGGAGCTGTTTTTT
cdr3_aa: CASSLGPYAVGFREAGELFF

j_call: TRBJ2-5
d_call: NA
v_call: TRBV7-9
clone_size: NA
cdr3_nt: TGTGCCAGCAGACCCTCCCACAGGGACCAAGAGACCCAGTACTTC
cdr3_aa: CASRPSHRDQETQYF

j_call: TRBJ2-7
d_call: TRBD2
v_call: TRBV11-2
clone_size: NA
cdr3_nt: TGTGCCAGCAGCTTAGATCGGGATAGCGGGTACGAGCAGTACTTC
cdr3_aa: CASSLDRDSGYEQYF

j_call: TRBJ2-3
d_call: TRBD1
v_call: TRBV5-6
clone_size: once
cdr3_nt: TGTGCCAGCAGCTTGGGACAGGGGAAGACAGATACGCAGTATTTT
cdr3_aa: CASSLGQGKTDTQYF

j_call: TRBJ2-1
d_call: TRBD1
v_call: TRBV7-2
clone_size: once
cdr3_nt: TGTGCCAGCAGCCTACAGGGGGCGGATGAGCAGTTCTTC
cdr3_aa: CASSLQGADEQFF

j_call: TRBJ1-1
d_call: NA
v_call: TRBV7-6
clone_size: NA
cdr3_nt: TGTGCCAGCAGCCCCGGAAAGGGGGTCCCGAACACTGAAGCTTTCTTT
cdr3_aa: CASSPGKGVPNTEAFF

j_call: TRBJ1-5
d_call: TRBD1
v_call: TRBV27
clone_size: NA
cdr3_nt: TGTGCCAGCAGTTTATCAGGGACAGGGTACCAGCCCCAGCATTTT
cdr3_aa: CASSLSGTGYQPQHF

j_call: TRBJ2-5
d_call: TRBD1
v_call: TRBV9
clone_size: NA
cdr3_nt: TGTGCCAGCAGCGTCCAACAGGGGCAAGAGACCCAGTACTTC
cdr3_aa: CASSVQQGQETQYF

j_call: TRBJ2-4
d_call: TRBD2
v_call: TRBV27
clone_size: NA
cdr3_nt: TGTGCCAGCAGTATACGTAGCGTAGCGGGGGTAGCCAAAAACATTCAGTACTTC
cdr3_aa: CASSIRSVAGVAKNIQYF

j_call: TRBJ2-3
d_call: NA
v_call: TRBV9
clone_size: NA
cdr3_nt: TGTGCCAGCAGCGTAGAGGGGGTGACAGCGACTGACACAGATACGCAGTATTTT
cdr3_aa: CASSVEGVTATDTDTQYF

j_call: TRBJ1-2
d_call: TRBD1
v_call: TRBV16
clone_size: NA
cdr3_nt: TGTGCCAGCAGCCCCTCCGGGACAGGGTATGGCTACACCTTC
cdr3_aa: CASSPSGTGYGYTF

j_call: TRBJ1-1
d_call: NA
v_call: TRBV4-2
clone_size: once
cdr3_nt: TGTGCCAGCAGCCAAGTGGCAGATTTGAACACTGAAGCTTTCTTT
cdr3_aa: CASSQVADLNTEAFF

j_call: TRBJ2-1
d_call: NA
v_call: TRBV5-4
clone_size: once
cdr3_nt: TGTGCCAGCAGCTTTTTCCAGGGGCCTGGCTCCTACAATGAGCAGTTCTTC
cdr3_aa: CASSFFQGPGSYNEQFF

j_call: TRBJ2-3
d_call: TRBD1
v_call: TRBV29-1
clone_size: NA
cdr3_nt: TGCAGCGTTGAAGGGGACAGGTTTTCGACAGATACGCAGTATTTT
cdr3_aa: CSVEGDRFSTDTQYF

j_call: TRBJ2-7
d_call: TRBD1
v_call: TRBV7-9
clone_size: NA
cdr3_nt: TGTGCCAGCAGCTTTGGGACAGGGACCTACGAGCAGTACTTC
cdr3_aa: CASSFGTGTYEQYF

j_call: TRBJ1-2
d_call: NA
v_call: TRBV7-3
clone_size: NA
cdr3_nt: TGTGCCAGCAGCCCTCTCCCGGGGAGTGGTTATGGCTACACCTTC
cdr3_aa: CASSPLPGSGYGYTF

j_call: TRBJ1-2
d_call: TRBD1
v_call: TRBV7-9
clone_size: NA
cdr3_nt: TGTGCCAGCAGCTCCGTAGGGACAGCCATAGGCTACACCTTC
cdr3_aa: CASSSVGTAIGYTF

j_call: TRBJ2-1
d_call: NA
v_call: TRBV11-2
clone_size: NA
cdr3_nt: TGTGCCAGCAGCTCAGACGGTATTGAGCAGTTCTTC
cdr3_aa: CASSSDGIEQFF

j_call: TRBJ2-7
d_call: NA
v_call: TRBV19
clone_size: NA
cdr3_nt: TGTGCCAGTAGTATTGGGGGCCTGGGCTACGAGCAGTACTTC
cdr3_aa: CASSIGGLGYEQYF

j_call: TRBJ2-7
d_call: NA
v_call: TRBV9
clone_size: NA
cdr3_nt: TGTGCCAGCAGCCCTTATTGGGGCAGTCGCTACGAGCAGTACTTC
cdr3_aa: CASSPYWGSRYEQYF

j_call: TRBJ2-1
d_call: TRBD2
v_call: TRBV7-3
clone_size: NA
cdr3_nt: TGTGCCAGCAGTTTGACTAGCGGGGACTACAATGAGCAGTTCTTC
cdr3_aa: CASSLTSGDYNEQFF

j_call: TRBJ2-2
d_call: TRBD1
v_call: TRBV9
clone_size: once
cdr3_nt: TGTGCCAGCAGCGTAGACCTAGGACAGGGGAACACCGGGGAGCTGTTTTTT
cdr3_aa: CASSVDLGQGNTGELFF

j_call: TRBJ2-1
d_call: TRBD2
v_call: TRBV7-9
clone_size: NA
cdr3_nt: TGTGCCAGCAGCTACGGACTAGCGGGAGGGTACAATGAGCAGTTCTTC
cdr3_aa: CASSYGLAGGYNEQFF

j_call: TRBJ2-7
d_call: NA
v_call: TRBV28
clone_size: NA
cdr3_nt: TGTGCCAGCAGCCCCTTTCAGGGGACCCTGGCCTACGAGCAGTACTTC
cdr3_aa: CASSPFQGTLAYEQYF

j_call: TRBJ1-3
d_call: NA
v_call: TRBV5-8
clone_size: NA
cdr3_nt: TGTGCCAGCAGCTCGGCGGGCGGATGGGAGTTATATTTT
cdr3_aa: CASSSAGGWELYF

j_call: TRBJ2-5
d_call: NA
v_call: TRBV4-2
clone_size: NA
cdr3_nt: TGTGCCAGCAGCCATAACACAGGGGCCGCCCGGGAGCAGTACTTC
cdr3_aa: CASSHNTGAAREQYF

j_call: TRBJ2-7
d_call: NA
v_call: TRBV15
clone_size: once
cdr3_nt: TGTGCCACCAGCAGAGGCTCCGGAGGGCAGTACTTC
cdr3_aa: CATSRGSGGQYF

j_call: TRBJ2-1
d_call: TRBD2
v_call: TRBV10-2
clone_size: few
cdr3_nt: TGCGCCAGCAGCGGGACTAGCAATGCCTACAATGAGCAGTTCTTC
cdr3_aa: CASSGTSNAYNEQFF

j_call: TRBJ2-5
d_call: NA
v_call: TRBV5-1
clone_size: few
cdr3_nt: TGCGCCAGCAGCGAGGGACAAGTGGAGACCCAGTACTTC
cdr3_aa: CASSEGQVETQYF

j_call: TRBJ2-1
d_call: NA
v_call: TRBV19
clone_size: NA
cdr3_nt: TGTGCCAGTAGTCCCGGGCAGGGGTACAATGAGCAGTTCTTC
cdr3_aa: CASSPGQGYNEQFF

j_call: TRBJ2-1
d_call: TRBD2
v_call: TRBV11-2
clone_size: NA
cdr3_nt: TGTGCCAGCAGCGAAGGCGGGGGGTTGCGCGATGAGCAGTTCTTC
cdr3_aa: CASSEGGGLRDEQFF

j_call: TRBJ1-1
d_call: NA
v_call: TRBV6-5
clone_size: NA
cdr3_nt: TGTGCCAGCAGTTACTCGACGGGGGGTACTGAAGCTTTCTTT
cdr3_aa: CASSYSTGGTEAFF

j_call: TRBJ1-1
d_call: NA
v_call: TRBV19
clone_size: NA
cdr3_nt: TGTGCCAGTAGTGGGGGGGCGGCTTTCTTT
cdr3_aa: CASSGGAAFF

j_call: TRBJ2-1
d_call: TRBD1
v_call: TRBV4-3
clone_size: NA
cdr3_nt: TGCGCCAGCAGCCAAGAAGTTGGACAGGGAGAGCAGTTCTTC
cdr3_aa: CASSQEVGQGEQFF

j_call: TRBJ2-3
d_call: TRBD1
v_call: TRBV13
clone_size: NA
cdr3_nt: TGTGCCAGCAGAGGGGGCCCCGCAGATACGCAGTATTTT
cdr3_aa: CASRGGPADTQYF

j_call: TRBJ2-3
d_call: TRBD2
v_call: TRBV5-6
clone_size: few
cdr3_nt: TGTGCCAGCAGCTTGGGAAGCGGGAGGGCCTTAGGGGATACGCAGTATTTT
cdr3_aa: CASSLGSGRALGDTQYF

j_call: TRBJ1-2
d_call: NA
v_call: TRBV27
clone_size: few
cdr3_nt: TGTGCCAGCAGTTCCCTCCCTAATTATGGCTACACCTTC
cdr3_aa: CASSSLPNYGYTF

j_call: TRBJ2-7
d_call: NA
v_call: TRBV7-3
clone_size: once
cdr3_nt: TGTGCCAGCAGCTTAGGGGGTACAGGGTACGAGCAGTACTTC
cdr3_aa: CASSLGGTGYEQYF

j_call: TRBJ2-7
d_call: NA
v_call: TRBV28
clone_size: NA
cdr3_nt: TGTGCCAGCACCCCGGGTTGGAGCTCCTACGAGCAGTACTTC
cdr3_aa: CASTPGWSSYEQYF

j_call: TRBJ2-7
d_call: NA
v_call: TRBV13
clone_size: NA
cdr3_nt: TGTTCCACCAGTGGTGCGGGGGCCTTCTACTACGAGCAGTACTTC
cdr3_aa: CSTSGAGAFYYEQYF

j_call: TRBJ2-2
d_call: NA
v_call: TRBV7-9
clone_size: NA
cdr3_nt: TGTGCCAGCAGCTTCACAGGGACCGGGGAGCTGTTTTTT
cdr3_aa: CASSFTGTGELFF

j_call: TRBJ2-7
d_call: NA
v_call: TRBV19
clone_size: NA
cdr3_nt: TGTGCCAGTAGTATGACAGGACTGGGCGAGCAGTACTTC
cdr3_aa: CASSMTGLGEQYF

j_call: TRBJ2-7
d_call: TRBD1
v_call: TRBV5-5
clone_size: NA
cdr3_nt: TGTGCCAGCAGCTTGGAGGACAGGGGTATCCACGAGCAGTACTTC
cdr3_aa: CASSLEDRGIHEQYF

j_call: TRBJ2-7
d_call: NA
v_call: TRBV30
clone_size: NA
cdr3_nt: TGTGCCTGGAGTGTCGGGAACCCCGCTTTCTCCTACGAGCAGTACTTC
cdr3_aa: CAWSVGNPAFSYEQYF

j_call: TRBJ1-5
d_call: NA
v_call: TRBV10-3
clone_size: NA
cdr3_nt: TGTGCCATCAGTGAGTCTGGGGCCGGGAATCAGCCCCAGCATTTT
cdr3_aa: CAISESGAGNQPQHF

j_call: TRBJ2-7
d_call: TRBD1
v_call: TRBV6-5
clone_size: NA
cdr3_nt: TGTGCCAGCAGTGCCTACAGGGGCAACGAGCAGTACTTC
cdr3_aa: CASSAYRGNEQYF

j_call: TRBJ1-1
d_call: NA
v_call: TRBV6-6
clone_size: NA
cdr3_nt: TGTGCCAGCAGTAACGGGGGGCTGAACACTGAAGCTTTCTTT
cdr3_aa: CASSNGGLNTEAFF

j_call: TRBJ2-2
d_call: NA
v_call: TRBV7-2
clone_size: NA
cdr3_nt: TGTGCCAGCAGCTACCCCCCAGAGGGACTCTCCACCGGGGAGCTGTTTTTT
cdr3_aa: CASSYPPEGLSTGELFF